The source of this T cell receptor (beta chain) is a study of T cell repertoires in cytomegalovirus infection. Study context: Well-studied HLA-B-restricted epitopes and recently identified HLA-C-restricted epitopes of CMV were both used in the study. From public TCR beta signatures came an indication of both CMV infection and matching HLA type.

TCRdb itself ran the reads through MiXCR, one entry per CDR3 protein. The table lists about 920,000 distinct CDR3 sequences, about 33% of them singletons. This CDR3 is 12 amino acids long. Germline CDR1 is LNHDA and CDR2 is SQIVND (reference sequence). Germline trimming cut 9 bases from V and 2 bases from J; bases unmatched to any gene: 3. This clonotype was detected a few times. Its antigen is not identified. The study's findings and limits: Predominance within the ex vivo response was attributable to HLA-C-restricted CMV-specific TCR beta clonotypes.

The material was cultured CD8+ T cells from PBMCs, obtained from culture after CMV antigen stimulation. The TCR comes from a human donor in good health (CMV status not recorded). Some clones in this sample may be carry-over from other donors' samples. V usage is TRBV19 and J usage is TRBJ1-2, with 7 bases aligning to TRBD1. The CDR3 sequence: CARPDRNYGYTF. CDR3 DNA: TGTGCCAGACCGGACAGGAACTATGGCTACACCTTC.